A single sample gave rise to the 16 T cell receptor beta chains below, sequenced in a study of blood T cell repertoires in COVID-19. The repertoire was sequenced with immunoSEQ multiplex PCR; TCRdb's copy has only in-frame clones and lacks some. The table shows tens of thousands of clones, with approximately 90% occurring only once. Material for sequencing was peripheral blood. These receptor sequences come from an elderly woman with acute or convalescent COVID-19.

The CDR3 coding sequence is TGTGCCAGCAGTTCGATCGGGACCTACGAGCAGTACTTC. This gives the protein CASSSIGTYEQYF. The J gene is TRBJ2-7, the V gene TRBV6-5; a possible D gene is TRBD2 (5 bases). The V end lost 4 bases, the J end lost 2 bases, and 9 bases lay between the germline ends. Germline values: CDR1 MNHEY, CDR2 SVGAGI. The CDR3 spans 13 residues.

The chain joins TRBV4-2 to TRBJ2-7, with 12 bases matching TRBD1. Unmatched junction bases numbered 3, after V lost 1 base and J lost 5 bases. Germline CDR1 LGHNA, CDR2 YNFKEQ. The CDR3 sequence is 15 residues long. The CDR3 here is CASSQVGTGGNEQYF. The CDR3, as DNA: TGTGCCAGCAGCCAAGTTGGGACAGGGGGCAACGAGCAGTACTTC.

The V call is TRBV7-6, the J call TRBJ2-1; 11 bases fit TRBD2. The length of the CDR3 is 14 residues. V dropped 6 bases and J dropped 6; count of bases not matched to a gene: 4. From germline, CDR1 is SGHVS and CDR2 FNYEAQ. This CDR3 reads CASRRLAGLNEQFF. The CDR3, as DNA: TGTGCCAGCAGACGACTAGCGGGACTCAATGAGCAGTTCTTC.

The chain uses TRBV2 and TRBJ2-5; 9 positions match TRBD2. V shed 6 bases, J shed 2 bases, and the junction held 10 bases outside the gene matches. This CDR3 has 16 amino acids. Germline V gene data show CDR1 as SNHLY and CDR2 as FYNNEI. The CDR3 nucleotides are TGTGCCAGCAGCTTCGGTCTAGCGGGGTGGCAAGAGACCCAGTACTTC. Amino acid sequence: CASSFGLAGWQETQYF.

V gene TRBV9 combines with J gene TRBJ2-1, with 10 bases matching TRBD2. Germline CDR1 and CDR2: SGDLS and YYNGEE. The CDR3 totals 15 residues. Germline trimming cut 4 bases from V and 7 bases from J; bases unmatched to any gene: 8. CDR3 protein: CASSTGLAVGNEQFF. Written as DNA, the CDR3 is TGTGCCAGCAGCACCGGACTAGCGGTTGGAAATGAGCAGTTCTTC.

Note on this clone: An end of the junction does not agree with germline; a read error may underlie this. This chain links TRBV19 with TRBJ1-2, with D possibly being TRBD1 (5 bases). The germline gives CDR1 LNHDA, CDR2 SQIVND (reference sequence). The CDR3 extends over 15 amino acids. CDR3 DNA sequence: TGTGCCTGTAGTCCGGGGGAGTTGCGGGGGTATGGCTACACCTTC. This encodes CACSPGELRGYGYTF.

The CDR3 here is CASSQQGWTEAFF. CDR3 coding DNA: TGTGCCAGCAGCCAACAGGGCTGGACTGAAGCTTTCTTT. The V call is TRBV7-2, the J call TRBJ1-1; D is perhaps TRBD1 (6 bases). The CDR3 is 13 amino acids. CDR1 is SGHTA and CDR2 is FQGNSA in the germline V gene. V lost 5 bases to trimming and J lost 5 bases, with 12 bases between them.

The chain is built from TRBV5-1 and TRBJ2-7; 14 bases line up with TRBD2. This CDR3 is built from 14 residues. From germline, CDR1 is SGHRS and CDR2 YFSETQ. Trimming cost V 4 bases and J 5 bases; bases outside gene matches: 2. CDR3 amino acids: CASSGGLAGDEQYF. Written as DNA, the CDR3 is TGCGCCAGCAGCGGGGGACTAGCGGGAGACGAGCAGTACTTC. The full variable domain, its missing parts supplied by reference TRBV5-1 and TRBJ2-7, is KAGVTQTPRYLIKTRGQQVTLSCSPISGHRSVSWYQQTPGQGLQFLFEYFSETQRNKGNFPGRFSGRQFSNSRSEMNVSTLELGDSALYLCASSGGLAGDEQYFGPGTRLTVT.

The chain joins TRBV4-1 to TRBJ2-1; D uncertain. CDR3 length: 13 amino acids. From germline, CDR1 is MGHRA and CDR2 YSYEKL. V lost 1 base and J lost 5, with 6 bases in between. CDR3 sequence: CASSQVTNNEQFF. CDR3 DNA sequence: TGCGCCAGCAGCCAAGTAACTAACAATGAGCAGTTCTTC.

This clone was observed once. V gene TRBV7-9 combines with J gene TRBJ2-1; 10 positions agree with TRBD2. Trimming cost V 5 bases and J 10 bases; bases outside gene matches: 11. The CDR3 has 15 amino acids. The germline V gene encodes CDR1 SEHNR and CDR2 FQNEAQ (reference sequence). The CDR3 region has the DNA TGTGCCAGCAGCCTACAGGGACTAGCGATTGGGGAGCAGTTCTTC. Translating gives CASSLQGLAIGEQFF.

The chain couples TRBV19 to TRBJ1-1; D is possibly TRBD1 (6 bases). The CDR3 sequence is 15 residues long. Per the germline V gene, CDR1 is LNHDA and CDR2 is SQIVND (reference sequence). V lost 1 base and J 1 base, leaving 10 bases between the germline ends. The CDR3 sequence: CASSIGWTANTEAFF. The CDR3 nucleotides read TGTGCCAGTAGTATAGGTTGGACAGCGAACACTGAAGCTTTCTTT.

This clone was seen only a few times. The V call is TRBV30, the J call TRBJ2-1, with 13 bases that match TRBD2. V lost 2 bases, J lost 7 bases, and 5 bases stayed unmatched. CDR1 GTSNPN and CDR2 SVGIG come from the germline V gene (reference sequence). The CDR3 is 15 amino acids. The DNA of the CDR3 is TGTGCCTGGAGTTCCGGGACTAGCGGGACGAATGAGCAGTTCTTC. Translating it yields CAWSSGTSGTNEQFF.

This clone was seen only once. CDR3 DNA sequence: TGCGCCAGCAGCTTGGGTACGACAGGGCCGGGGCTAGCGGGAGTTCAGCTAGCCAAAAACATTCAGTACTTC. It translates to CASSLGTTGPGLAGVQLAKNIQYF. This chain connects TRBV5-1 to TRBJ2-4; 10 bases are a match to TRBD2. The CDR3 totals 24 residues. With V trimmed by 0 bases and J by 0 bases, 24 bases remained unmatched. Germline V gene lookup returns CDR1 SGHRS and CDR2 YFSETQ.

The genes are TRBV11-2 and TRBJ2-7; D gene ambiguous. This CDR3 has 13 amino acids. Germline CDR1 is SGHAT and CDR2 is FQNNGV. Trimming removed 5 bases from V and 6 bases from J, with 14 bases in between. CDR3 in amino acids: CASSQMSQVEQYF. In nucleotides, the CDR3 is TGTGCCAGCAGCCAAATGAGTCAGGTCGAGCAGTACTTC. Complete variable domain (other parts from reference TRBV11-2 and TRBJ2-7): EAGVAQSPRYKIIEKRQSVAFWCNPISGHATLYWYQQILGQGPKLLIQFQNNGVVDDSQLPKDRFSAERLKGVDSTLKIQPAKLEDSAVYLCASSQMSQVEQYFGPGTRLTVT.

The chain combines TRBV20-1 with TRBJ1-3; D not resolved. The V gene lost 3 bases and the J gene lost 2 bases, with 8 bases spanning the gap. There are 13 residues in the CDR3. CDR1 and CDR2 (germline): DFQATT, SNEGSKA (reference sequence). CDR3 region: CSASPQAGNTIYF. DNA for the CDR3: TGCAGTGCTAGTCCCCAGGCTGGAAACACCATATATTTT.

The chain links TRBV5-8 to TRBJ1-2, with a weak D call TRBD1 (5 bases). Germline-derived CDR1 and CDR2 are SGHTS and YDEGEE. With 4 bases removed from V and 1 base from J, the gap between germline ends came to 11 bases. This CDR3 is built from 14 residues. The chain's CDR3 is CASSGRQYNYGYTF. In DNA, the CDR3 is TGTGCCAGCAGCGGTAGACAGTATAACTATGGCTACACCTTC. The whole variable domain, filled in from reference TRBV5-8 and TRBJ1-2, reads EAGVTQSPTHLIKTRGQQATLRCSPISGHTSVYWYQQALGLGLQFLLWYDEGEERNRGNFPPRFSGRQFPNYSSELNVNALELEDSALYLCASSGRQYNYGYTFGSGTRLTVV.